The rows below give T cell receptor beta chains drawn from one sample of a study of blood T cells in healthy people across ages. TCRdb ran MiXCR on the 5' RACE reads and lists one entry per CDR3 protein. The repertoire holds 590,000 or so distinct CDR3 sequences, about 30% seen once, with around 16% in the top ten. Sequenced material: blood. These receptors all stem from a woman aged 80 or over in good health. Both conserved end residues are part of each CDR3. Each record gives: clone size, J gene, CDR3 length, V gene, D gene, CDR3 DNA, CDR3 protein. The D gene is left open where the match is weak. Expanded clones get a size class; other rows say once, few or many, or leave the size out.

>few|TRBJ2-2|13|TRBV27|NA
TGTGCCAGTGCGACGGGGTTCACCGGGGAGCTGTTTTTT
CASATGFTGELFF
>many|TRBJ1-6|15|TRBV15|TRBD1
TGTGCCACCAGCAGAGGTGGACAGGGTAATTCACCCCTCCACTTT
CATSRGGQGNSPLHF
>many|TRBJ1-4|13|TRBV4-1|NA
TGCGCCAGCACAATATCAGGGGACGAAAAACTGTTTTTT
CASTISGDEKLFF
>few|TRBJ1-5|14|TRBV6-1|NA
TGTGCCAGCAGACTTGACAGGCCCAATCAGCCCCAGCATTTT
CASRLDRPNQPQHF
>NA|TRBJ1-2|16|TRBV4-2|TRBD1
TGTGCCAGCAGCCAAGAAAGGGACAGGGGGCGATTTGGCTACACCTTC
CASSQERDRGRFGYTF
>many|TRBJ2-5|13|TRBV2|NA
TGTGCCAGCAGTGTAGAGGGCCGGGGGACCCAGTACTTC
CASSVEGRGTQYF
>few|TRBJ1-4|15|TRBV5-6|TRBD1
TGTGCCAGCAGCTTGGGGACAGGGGGCTTTGAAAAACTGTTTTTT
CASSLGTGGFEKLFF
>NA|TRBJ1-1|14|TRBV6-5|NA
TGTGCCAGCAGTTTTACGGGGGCAGGCACTGAAGCTTTCTTT
CASSFTGAGTEAFF
>many|TRBJ1-2|15|TRBV7-2|TRBD1
TGTGCCAGCAGGCACGGGACAGGGCGAGACTATGGCTACACCTTC
CASRHGTGRDYGYTF
>many|TRBJ2-4|17|TRBV25-1|NA
TGTGCCAGCAGTGGGCAGGGAGGAACCGTAACCAAAAACATTCAGTACTTC
CASSGQGGTVTKNIQYF
>few|TRBJ2-5|17|TRBV2|TRBD2
TGTGCCAGCAGTGAAGCGCTCGCTAGCGGGTACCAAGAGACCCAGTACTTC
CASSEALASGYQETQYF
>many|TRBJ1-1|15|TRBV12-3/TRBV12-4|TRBD1
TGTGCCAGCAGTACAGGGGGCGGGGTGAACACTGAAGCTTTCTTT
CASSTGGGVNTEAFF
>NA|TRBJ1-2|13|TRBV7-2|NA
TGTGCCAGCAGCTTAAAGACTTCCTATGGCTACACCTTC
CASSLKTSYGYTF
>NA|TRBJ2-1|15|TRBV5-1|TRBD2
TGCGCCAGCAACGGCTGGGCGGGGGGGTACAATGAGCAGTTCTTC
CASNGWAGGYNEQFF
>many|TRBJ2-7|14|TRBV28|TRBD2
TGTGCCAGCACCCTAGCGGGGGAAAGCTACGAGCAGTACTTC
CASTLAGESYEQYF
>NA|TRBJ2-1|14|TRBV6-1|NA
TGTGCCAGCAGCTCCCCGCAGGGCCGAAATGAGCAGTTCTTC
CASSSPQGRNEQFF
>many|TRBJ1-5|14|TRBV12-3/TRBV12-4|NA
TGTGCCAGCAGTTTTATGCGGGAGAATCAGCCCCAGCATTTT
CASSFMRENQPQHF
>many|TRBJ1-1|13|TRBV6-6|NA
TGTGCCAGCAGTCCTTTCATGAACACTGAAGCTTTCTTT
CASSPFMNTEAFF
>NA|TRBJ2-7|17|TRBV6-2/TRBV6-3|TRBD1
TGTGCCAGCAGCCCCGGGACAGCTCTTACAAACTTTTACGAGCAGTACTTC
CASSPGTALTNFYEQYF
>few|TRBJ1-1|15|TRBV4-1|NA
TGCGCCAGCAGCCCGGCGGACAGAAGGGGCACTGAAGCTTTCTTT
CASSPADRRGTEAFF
>many|TRBJ2-5|13|TRBV14|NA
TGTGCCAGCAGCCAGGCGGGTCTCCAAGGGCAGTACTTC
CASSQAGLQGQYF
>many|TRBJ2-3|17|TRBV25-1|TRBD2
TGTGCCAGCAGTGAATACGTTAGCGGGGGTTTCACAGATACGCAGTATTTT
CASSEYVSGGFTDTQYF
>many|TRBJ2-3|16|TRBV20-1|NA
TGCAGTGCTAGAGGGTCGGGGTTCCAAGGGGGAGATACGCAGTATTTT
CSARGSGFQGGDTQYF
>NA|TRBJ2-3|15|TRBV20-1|NA
TGCAGTGCTAGATCCGGATCCGGGGCGGCAGATACGCAGTATTTT
CSARSGSGAADTQYF
>many|TRBJ1-2|19|TRBV10-3|TRBD1
TGTGCCATCAGTGAGGGTTCCGGGACAGGGATTGAAGCTAACTATGGCTACACCTTC
CAISEGSGTGIEANYGYTF
>many|TRBJ2-5|15|TRBV29-1|TRBD1
TGCAGCGTAAACCAGGGGGCCCGAGAGTGGGAGACCCAGTACTTC
CSVNQGAREWETQYF
>once|TRBJ1-1|16|TRBV6-5|NA
TGTGCCAGCAGTTACTCTAACCGGCAGTTCGGGGCTGAAGCTTTCTTT
CASSYSNRQFGAEAFF
>many|TRBJ2-1|15|TRBV5-1|NA
TGCGCCAGCAGCTTGGCTGCGAGCTCCTACAATGAGCAGTTCTTC
CASSLAASSYNEQFF
>NA|TRBJ2-1|11|TRBV5-4|NA
TGTGCCAGCAGCTTTGGGCATGAGCAGTTCTTC
CASSFGHEQFF
>many|TRBJ2-1|19|TRBV12-3/TRBV12-4|TRBD2
TGTGCCAGCAGTTTAGAACGGCTAGCGGGGGTTAGCTCCTACAATGAGCAGTTCTTC
CASSLERLAGVSSYNEQFF
>NA|TRBJ1-6|17|TRBV11-2|TRBD1
TGTGCCAGCAGCTTATCCCAGGGGGCCTCCTATAATTCACCCCTCCACTTT
CASSLSQGASYNSPLHF
>many|TRBJ1-2|12|TRBV7-9|NA
TGTGCCAGCAGCCTGGCAGCCTATGGCTACACCTTC
CASSLAAYGYTF
>many|TRBJ1-2|17|TRBV6-5|NA
TGTGCCAGCAGTTACTCTCGTTTCTTGGCAGCTAACTATGGCTACACCTTC
CASSYSRFLAANYGYTF
>many|TRBJ1-5|15|TRBV6-2/TRBV6-3|NA
TGTGCCAGCAGTTACTCAGGGATCGGCAATCAGCCCCAGCATTTT
CASSYSGIGNQPQHF
>NA|TRBJ1-6|15|TRBV30|TRBD1
TGTGCCGCGACCAGGGGGATCATGAGGAATTCACCCCCCCACTTT
CAATRGIMRNSPPHF
>many|TRBJ2-1|15|TRBV7-3|TRBD2
TGTGCCAGCAGCCCTGAAGCGGGGCGTTACAATGAGCAGTTCTTC
CASSPEAGRYNEQFF
>many|TRBJ2-3|17|TRBV4-1|TRBD2
TGCGCCAGCAGCCAAGGCCGACTAGCGGGGGGCACAGATACGCAGTATTTT
CASSQGRLAGGTDTQYF
>once|TRBJ2-7|15|TRBV7-9|NA
TGTGCCAGCAGCATGTGGACGGCGCCGTTTCCCGAGCAGTACTTC
CASSMWTAPFPEQYF
>NA|TRBJ1-1|15|TRBV7-9|NA
TGTGCCAGCAGATTAGAGCGGAGCAGGGTCACTGAAGCTTTCTTT
CASRLERSRVTEAFF
>NA|TRBJ1-1|12|TRBV15|NA
TGTGCCACCAGCAGACCCCGCACTGAAGCTTTCTTT
CATSRPRTEAFF
>many|TRBJ2-7|15|TRBV10-3|TRBD1
TGTGCCATCAGTAACCTTGGACAGGAATCCTACGAGCAGTACTTC
CAISNLGQESYEQYF
>once|TRBJ2-7|11|TRBV5-1|NA
TGCGCCGGCAGCTTCTCTAATGAGCAGTACTTC
CAGSFSNEQYF
>few|TRBJ1-1|16|TRBV7-3|NA
TGTGCCAGCAGCTTAACACCACTGCCGATGAACACTGAAGCTTTCTTT
CASSLTPLPMNTEAFF